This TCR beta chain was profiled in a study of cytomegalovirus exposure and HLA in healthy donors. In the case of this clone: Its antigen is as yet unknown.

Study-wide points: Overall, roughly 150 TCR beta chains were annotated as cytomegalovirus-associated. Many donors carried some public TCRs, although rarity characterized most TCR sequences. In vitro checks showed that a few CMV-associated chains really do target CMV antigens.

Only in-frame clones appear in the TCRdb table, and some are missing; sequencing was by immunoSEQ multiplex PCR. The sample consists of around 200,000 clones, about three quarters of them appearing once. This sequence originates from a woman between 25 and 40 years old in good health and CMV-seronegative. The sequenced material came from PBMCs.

CDR3 coding DNA: TGTGCCAGCCCATCGGCCGGGACAGGGGAGTGGATCTATGGCTACACCTTC. This gives the protein CASPSAGTGEWIYGYTF. This sequence joins TRBV28 and TRBJ1-2; 10 positions agree with TRBD1. CDR3 size: 17 residues. Germline V gene sequence: CDR1 MDHEN, CDR2 SYDVKM. V was clipped by 8 bases and J by 4 bases; unmatched bases: 16.